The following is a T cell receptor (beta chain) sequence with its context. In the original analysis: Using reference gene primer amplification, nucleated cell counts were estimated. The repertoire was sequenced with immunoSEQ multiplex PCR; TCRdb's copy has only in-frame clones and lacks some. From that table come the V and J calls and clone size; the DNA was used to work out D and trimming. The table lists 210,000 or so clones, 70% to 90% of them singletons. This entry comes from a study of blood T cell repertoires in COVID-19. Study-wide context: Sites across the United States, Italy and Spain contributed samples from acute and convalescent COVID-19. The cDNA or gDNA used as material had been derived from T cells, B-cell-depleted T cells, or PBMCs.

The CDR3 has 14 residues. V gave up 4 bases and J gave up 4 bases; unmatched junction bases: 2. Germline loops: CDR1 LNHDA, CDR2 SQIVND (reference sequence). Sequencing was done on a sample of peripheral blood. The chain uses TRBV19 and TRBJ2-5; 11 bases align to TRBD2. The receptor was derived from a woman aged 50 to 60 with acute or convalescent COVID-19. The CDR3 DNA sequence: TGTGCCAGTAGTAGTAGCGGGGGGGGAGAGACCCAGTACTTC. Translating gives CASSSSGGGETQYF.